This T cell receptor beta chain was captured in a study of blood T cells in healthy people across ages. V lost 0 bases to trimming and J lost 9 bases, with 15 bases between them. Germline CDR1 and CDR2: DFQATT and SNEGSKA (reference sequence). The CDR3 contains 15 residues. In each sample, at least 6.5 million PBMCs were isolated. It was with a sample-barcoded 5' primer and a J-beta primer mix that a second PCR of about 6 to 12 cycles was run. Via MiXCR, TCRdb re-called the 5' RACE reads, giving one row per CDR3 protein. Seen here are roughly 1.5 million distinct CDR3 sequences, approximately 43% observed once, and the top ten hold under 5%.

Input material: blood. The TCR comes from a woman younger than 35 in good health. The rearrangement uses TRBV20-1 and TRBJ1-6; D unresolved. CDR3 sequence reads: CSARDPGYDSSPLHF. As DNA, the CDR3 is TGCAGTGCTAGAGATCCGGGGTATGATAGTTCACCCCTCCACTTT.